These 28 T cell receptor beta chains share one sample of origin, sequenced in a study of T cells after yellow fever vaccination. TCRdb fed the 5' RACE reads into MiXCR, producing one record per CDR3 protein. The sample yields about 510,000 distinct CDR3 sequences, 21% seen once. This specimen consisted of PBMCs, obtained approximately 22 days after the first yellow fever vaccination. These receptors originate from a man aged 18 to 30 who received the YFV17D yellow fever vaccine.

Many counts were recorded for this clonotype. The chain carries TRBV12-3 or TRBV12-4 and TRBJ2-7, with 8 bases aligning to TRBD1. With 5 bases clipped from V and 2 bases from J, the junction kept 2 bases outside the gene matches. The CDR3 consists of 13 residues. CDR3 in amino acids: CASSRTGPYEQYF. In DNA form, the CDR3 reads TGTGCCAGCAGTCGGACAGGGCCCTACGAGCAGTACTTC.

This rearrangement joins TRBV7-9 to TRBJ2-7; possibly TRBD2 for D (7 bases). V lost 1 base, J lost 5 bases, and 18 bases lay in between. The CDR3 covers 16 residues. Germline V gene lookup returns CDR1 SEHNR and CDR2 FQNEAQ (reference sequence). The DNA of the CDR3 is TGTGCCAGCAGCTTAGTGGAAGACGCGGGGGCCAACGAGCAGTACTTC. This encodes CASSLVEDAGANEQYF.

This clonotype has more than one count but fewer than ten. The chain is built from TRBV2 and TRBJ2-5; D gene uncertain. With 2 bases removed from V and 9 bases from J, the gap between germline ends came to 7 bases. The CDR3 consists of 11 residues. In germline, CDR1 is SNHLY, CDR2 FYNNEI. CDR3 region: CASSETVPQYF. Here the CDR3 DNA reads TGTGCCAGCAGTGAAACAGTGCCCCAGTACTTC.

Relative to its sample, this clonotype is medium-sized. This rearrangement joins TRBV7-9 to TRBJ1-5; D gene uncertain. The V gene lost 5 bases and the J gene lost 0 bases, with 17 bases spanning the gap. This CDR3 comprises 17 residues. CDR1 and CDR2 (germline): SEHNR, FQNEAQ (reference sequence). The CDR3 bases are TGTGCCAGCAGCCGTTACGAGGGCGGTTATAGCAATCAGCCCCAGCATTTT. It yields the protein CASSRYEGGYSNQPQHF.

The V call is TRBV12-3 or TRBV12-4, the J call TRBJ2-7, with 8 positions matching TRBD1. Germline trimming cut 5 bases from V and 3 bases from J; bases unmatched to any gene: 6. This CDR3 is built from 14 residues. The CDR3 protein is CASSLSGGFYEQYF. CDR3 coding DNA: TGTGCCAGCAGTCTTTCAGGGGGCTTCTACGAGCAGTACTTC.

This rearrangement joins TRBV9 to TRBJ2-2, with TRBD1 identical over 7 bases. The J segment lost 5 bases and the V segment lost 2 bases, leaving 3 bases of the junction unmatched. The length of the CDR3 is 14 residues. CDR1 SGDLS and CDR2 YYNGEE come from the germline V gene. CDR3 amino acids: CASSVQGETGELFF. Written as DNA, the CDR3 is TGTGCCAGCAGCGTTCAGGGGGAAACCGGGGAGCTGTTTTTT.

CDR3: CSACPGQGLSYEQYF. The CDR3 coding sequence is TGCAGTGCCTGTCCCGGGCAGGGGCTCTCCTACGAGCAGTACTTC. The rearrangement uses TRBV20-1 and TRBJ2-7; the D gene is possibly TRBD1 (6 bases). The length of the CDR3 is 15 residues. V lost 6 bases, J lost 0 bases, and 18 bases lay in between. The V gene's germline CDR1 is DFQATT and CDR2 SNEGSKA (reference sequence).

The V call is TRBV12-3 or TRBV12-4, the J call TRBJ2-3, with 10 bases that match TRBD2. The CDR3 runs 17 residues. V lost 2 bases to trimming and J lost 4 bases; unmatched junction nucleotides: 9. The CDR3 sequence: CASSLIVASGGADTQYF. The CDR3 DNA reads TGTGCCAGCAGTTTAATCGTCGCTAGCGGGGGCGCAGATACGCAGTATTTT.

The chain has TRBV14 and TRBJ2-2, with TRBD1 identical over 8 bases. There are 14 residues in the CDR3. Germline-derived CDR1 and CDR2 are SGHDN and FVKESK. After removal of 5 bases from V and 3 bases from J, the junction contained 2 bases not matched to a gene. CDR3 in amino acids: CASSGDRYTGELFF. The CDR3 bases are TGTGCCAGCAGCGGGGACAGGTACACCGGGGAGCTGTTTTTT.

The chain joins TRBV9 to TRBJ2-2, with D maybe TRBD2 (6 bases). CDR1 SGDLS and CDR2 YYNGEE come from the germline V gene. Trimming pared 4 bases from V and 4 bases from J, leaving 23 bases between. The CDR3 contains 18 residues. The CDR3 here is CASSPRGSGGLVTGELFF. CDR3 coding DNA: TGTGCCAGCAGCCCCCGAGGTAGCGGTGGCTTGGTCACCGGGGAGCTGTTTTTT.

This chain links TRBV4-3 with TRBJ1-4; D possibly corresponds to TRBD1 (5 bases). The CDR3 is 15 residues long. The germline V and J ends were trimmed by 1 base and 8 bases, with 14 bases remaining between them. The germline V gene encodes CDR1 LGHNA and CDR2 YSLEER. CDR3 residues: CASSQGAGIGEKLFF. The CDR3 DNA follows: TGCGCCAGCAGCCAAGGGGCAGGGATCGGGGAAAAACTGTTTTTT.

As regards this clonotype: The junction does not match germline at one end; this may be a read error. The chain is built from TRBV12-3 or TRBV12-4 and TRBJ1-2; D is uncertain. The CDR3 totals 12 residues. The CDR3 region has the DNA TGTGCCAGCAGTTTAGGACCGCAGAGCTACTCCTTC. Protein product: CASSLGPQSYSF.

This clonotype appeared a few times. The chain joins TRBV20-1 to TRBJ2-2; 10 nucleotides agree with TRBD1. The germline gives CDR1 DFQATT, CDR2 SNEGSKA (reference sequence). The trim removed 6 bases at V and 3 bases at J, leaving 7 bases unmatched. The CDR3 spans 15 residues. The CDR3 DNA sequence: TGCAGTGCACAAGGACAGGGGGGACACACCGGGGAGCTGTTTTTT. Translating it yields CSAQGQGGHTGELFF.

This chain joins TRBV7-3 and TRBJ2-6; possibly TRBD1 or TRBD2 for D (5 bases each). This CDR3 is 15 amino acids long. The germline gives CDR1 SGHTA, CDR2 FQGTGA. Trimming stripped 11 bases from V and 2 bases from J, with 16 bases between. The CDR3 loop reads CARNGVGAGANVLTF. In nucleotides, the CDR3 is TGTGCCCGCAACGGGGTAGGGGCTGGGGCCAACGTCCTGACTTTC. The full variable domain, with the rest looked up from reference TRBV7-3 and TRBJ2-6, is GAGVSQTPSNKVTEKGKYVELRCDPISGHTALYWYRQSLGQGPEFLIYFQGTGAADDSGLPNDRFFAVRPEGSVSTLKIQRTERGDSAVYLCARNGVGAGANVLTFGAGSRLTVL.

The V gene is TRBV19, the J gene TRBJ2-5; 11 positions match TRBD2. The CDR3 runs 13 residues. Germline values: CDR1 LNHDA, CDR2 SQIVND (reference sequence). J gave up 3 bases and V 8 bases, and 2 bases lay outside the gene matches. CDR3: CASQTSGEETQYF. The DNA for the CDR3 is TGTGCCAGTCAGACTAGCGGGGAAGAGACCCAGTACTTC.

There are many counts of this clonotype. The CDR3 DNA reads as TGTGCCACCAGCTCAATTCGACAGGGGCCTCAAGAGACCCAGTACTTC. Amino acids: CATSSIRQGPQETQYF. J is TRBJ2-5 and V is TRBV15; TRBD1 matches 8 bases. From germline, CDR1 is LNHNV and CDR2 YYDKDF (reference sequence). The CDR3 covers 16 residues. V was clipped by 5 bases and J by 2 bases; unmatched bases: 10.

The V and J genes are TRBV5-4 and TRBJ2-5; D is uncertain. CDR3 length: 14 amino acids. V was clipped by 4 bases and J by 2 bases, with 12 bases between them. From germline, CDR1 is SGHNT and CDR2 YYREEE (reference sequence). The CDR3 here is CASSNEGLQETQYF. The CDR3 region has the DNA TGTGCCAGCAGCAATGAAGGCCTTCAAGAGACCCAGTACTTC.

This clonotype was recorded a few times. This chain uses TRBV4-3 with TRBJ2-5, with TRBD1 matching over 8 bases. The germline gives CDR1 LGHNA, CDR2 YSLEER. V trimming: 0 bases; J trimming: 5 bases; junction bases outside the gene matches: 5. The CDR3 totals 15 residues. The CDR3 DNA is TGCGCCAGCAGCCAAGACTGGACAGGGCGGGAGACCCAGTACTTC. This sequence encodes CASSQDWTGRETQYF.

This clonotype occurred once. This sequence joins TRBV25-1 and TRBJ2-4, with 7 positions matching TRBD2. With V trimmed by 0 bases and J by 6 bases, 2 bases remained unmatched. The CDR3 is 14 amino acids. Germline V gene lookup returns CDR1 MGHDK and CDR2 SYGVNS. For the CDR3, the DNA is TGTGCCAGCAGTGAATATTCTAGCGGAAACATTCAGTACTTC. It encodes CASSEYSSGNIQYF.

The chain carries TRBV20-1 and TRBJ2-3, with TRBD2 matching over 10 bases. This CDR3 contains 14 residues. From germline, CDR1 is DFQATT and CDR2 SNEGSKA (reference sequence). This chain's CDR3 is CSVLSGGTADTQYF. The CDR3 nucleotides are TGCAGCGTACTTAGCGGGGGGACCGCAGATACGCAGTATTTT.

The CDR3 sequence is CSARGPEGQFF. For the CDR3, the DNA is TGCAGTGCTAGAGGGCCGGAAGGGCAGTTCTTC. The chain couples TRBV20-1 to TRBJ2-1, with no clear D. V gave up 1 base and J gave up 12 bases, with 10 bases separating them. The CDR3 has 11 residues. Germline-derived CDR1 and CDR2 are DFQATT and SNEGSKA (reference sequence).

The chain recombines TRBV12-3 or TRBV12-4 with TRBJ2-3; D tentatively fits TRBD1 or TRBD2 (6 bases each). CDR3 length equals 16 residues. The germline V and J ends were trimmed by 5 bases and 2 bases, with 17 bases remaining between them. The CDR3 spells CASSPLGGGVTDTQYF. The CDR3 DNA follows: TGTGCCAGCAGTCCCCTCGGGGGCGGGGTCACAGATACGCAGTATTTT.

V and J are TRBV4-1 and TRBJ1-2, with D perhaps matching TRBD1 (6 bases). Germline CDR1 reads MGHRA; CDR2 reads YSYEKL. The CDR3 is 16 residues long. V was clipped by 0 bases and J by 2 bases, with 13 bases between them. The CDR3 reads CASSQEPPGANYGYTF. CDR3 nucleotides: TGCGCCAGCAGCCAAGAGCCCCCAGGGGCGAACTATGGCTACACCTTC.

V and J are TRBV18 and TRBJ2-5; 14 nucleotides match TRBD2. CDR1 and CDR2 from the germline V gene are KGHSH and LQKENI. V was clipped by 3 bases and J by 4 bases; unmatched bases: 4. This CDR3 has 16 amino acids. Written as DNA, the CDR3 is TGTGCCAGCTCACCCTTCGGACTAGCGGGGGGAGAGACCCAGTACTTC. This translates into CASSPFGLAGGETQYF.

This chain uses TRBV7-8 with TRBJ2-3, with D unresolved. Trimming took 3 bases from V and 2 from J, leaving 9 bases between them. This CDR3 contains 14 residues. CDR1 SGHVS and CDR2 FQNEAQ come from the germline V gene. The CDR3 coding sequence is TGTGCCAGCAGCTTTGGATATAACACAGATACGCAGTATTTT. This encodes CASSFGYNTDTQYF. Drawing the rest from reference TRBV7-8 and TRBJ2-3, the complete variable domain is GAGVSQSPRYKVAKRGQDVALRCDPISGHVSLFWYQQALGQGPEFLTYFQNEAQLDKSGLPSDRFFAERPEGSVSTLKIQRTQQEDSAVYLCASSFGYNTDTQYFGPGTRLTVL.

This sequence joins TRBV7-2 and TRBJ2-7; the D gene is possibly TRBD1 (6 bases). CDR1 and CDR2 from the germline V gene are SGHTA and FQGNSA. CDR3 length: 13 residues. With 5 bases removed from V and 0 bases from J, the gap between germline ends came to 8 bases. In nucleotides, the CDR3 is TGTGCCAGCAGCCACAGGGTCTCCTACGAGCAGTACGTC. Protein: CASSHRVSYEQYV.

In its sample, this clonotype was seen a few times. The rearrangement uses TRBV9 and TRBJ2-6; no clear D. Trimming removed 4 bases from V and 2 bases from J, with 13 bases in between. Germline lookup yields CDR1 SGDLS and CDR2 YYNGEE. The CDR3 has 16 residues. The DNA for the CDR3 is TGTGCCAGCAGCCCTAACGAGATTGCTGGGGCCAACGTCCTGACTTTC. Protein product: CASSPNEIAGANVLTF.

The rearrangement uses TRBV5-1 and TRBJ2-5, with a weak D call TRBD1 (6 bases). Germline-derived CDR1 and CDR2 are SGHRS and YFSETQ. The CDR3 is 16 residues long. V lost 4 bases, J lost 0 bases, and 16 bases lay in between. CDR3 residues: CASSIGQGWYQETQYF. The CDR3 DNA is TGCGCCAGCAGCATAGGGCAGGGGTGGTACCAAGAGACCCAGTACTTC.